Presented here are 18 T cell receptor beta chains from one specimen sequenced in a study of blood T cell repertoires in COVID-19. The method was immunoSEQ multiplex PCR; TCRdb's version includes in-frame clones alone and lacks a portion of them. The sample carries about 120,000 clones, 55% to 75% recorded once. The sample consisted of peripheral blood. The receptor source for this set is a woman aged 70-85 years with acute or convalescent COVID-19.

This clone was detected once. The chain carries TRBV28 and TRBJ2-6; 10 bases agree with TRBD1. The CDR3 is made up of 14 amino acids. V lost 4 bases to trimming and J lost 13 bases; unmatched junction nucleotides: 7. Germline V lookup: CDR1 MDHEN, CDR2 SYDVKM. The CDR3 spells CASSSGTGARVLTF. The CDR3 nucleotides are TGTGCCAGCAGTTCTGGGACAGGGGCGCGTGTCCTGACTTTC.

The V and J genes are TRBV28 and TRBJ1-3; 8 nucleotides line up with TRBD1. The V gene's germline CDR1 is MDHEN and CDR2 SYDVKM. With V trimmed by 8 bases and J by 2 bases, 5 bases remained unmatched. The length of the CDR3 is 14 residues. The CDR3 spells CASRETGAGNTIYF. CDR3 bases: TGTGCCAGCCGGGAGACAGGGGCTGGAAACACCATATATTTT.

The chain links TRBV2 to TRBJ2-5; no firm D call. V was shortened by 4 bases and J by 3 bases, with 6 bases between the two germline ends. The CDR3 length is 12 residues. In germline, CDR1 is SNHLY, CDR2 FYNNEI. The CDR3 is CASSGLEETQYF. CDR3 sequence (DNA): TGTGCCAGCAGTGGTCTTGAAGAGACCCAGTACTTC.

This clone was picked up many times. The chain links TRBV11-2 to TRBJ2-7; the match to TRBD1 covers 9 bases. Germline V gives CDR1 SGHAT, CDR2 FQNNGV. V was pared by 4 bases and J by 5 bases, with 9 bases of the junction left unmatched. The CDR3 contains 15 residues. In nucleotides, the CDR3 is TGTGCCAGCAGCTCGGCCGGGACAGGGATCGACGAGCAGTACTTC. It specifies CASSSAGTGIDEQYF.

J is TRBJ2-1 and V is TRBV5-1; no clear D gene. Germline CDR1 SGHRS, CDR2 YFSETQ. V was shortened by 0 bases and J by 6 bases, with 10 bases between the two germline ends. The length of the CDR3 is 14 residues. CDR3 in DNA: TGCGCCAGCAGCTTGGGGGTAGCACGCAATGAGCAGTTCTTC. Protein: CASSLGVARNEQFF.

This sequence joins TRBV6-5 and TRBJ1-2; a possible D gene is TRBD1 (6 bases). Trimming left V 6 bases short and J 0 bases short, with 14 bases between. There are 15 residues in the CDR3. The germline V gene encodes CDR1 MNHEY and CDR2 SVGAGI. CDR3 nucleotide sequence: TGTGCCAGCAGGCCTCGGGGGGCAGCTAACTATGGCTACACCTTC. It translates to CASRPRGAANYGYTF.

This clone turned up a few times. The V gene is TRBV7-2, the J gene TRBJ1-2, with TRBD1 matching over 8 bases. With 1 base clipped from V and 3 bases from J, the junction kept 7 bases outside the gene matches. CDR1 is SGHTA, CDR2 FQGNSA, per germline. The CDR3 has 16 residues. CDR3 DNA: TGTGCCAGCAGCTTAGGGCCGGCAGGGGGCCACTATGGCTACACCTTC. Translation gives CASSLGPAGGHYGYTF.

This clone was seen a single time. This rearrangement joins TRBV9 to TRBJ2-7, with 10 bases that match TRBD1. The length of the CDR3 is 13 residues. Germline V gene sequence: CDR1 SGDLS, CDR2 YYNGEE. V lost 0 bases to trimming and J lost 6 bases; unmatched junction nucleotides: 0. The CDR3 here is CASSVGTGGEQYF. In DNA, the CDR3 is TGTGCCAGCAGCGTAGGGACAGGGGGCGAGCAGTACTTC.

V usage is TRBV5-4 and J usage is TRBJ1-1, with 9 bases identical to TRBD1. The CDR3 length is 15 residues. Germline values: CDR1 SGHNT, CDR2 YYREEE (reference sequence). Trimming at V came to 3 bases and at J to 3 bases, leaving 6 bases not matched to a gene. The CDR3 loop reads CASSSPQGAHTEAFF. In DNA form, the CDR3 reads TGTGCCAGCAGCTCGCCACAGGGGGCGCACACTGAAGCTTTCTTT.

The CDR3: CASSLDPRGLAEKLFF. The DNA of the CDR3 is TGCGCCAGCAGCCTGGACCCCAGGGGGCTGGCTGAAAAACTGTTTTTT. The gene calls are TRBV4-1 and TRBJ1-4; 8 bases are a match to TRBD1. The CDR3 has 16 amino acids. V lost 4 bases, J lost 7 bases, and 11 bases stayed unmatched. Germline CDR1 and CDR2: MGHRA and YSYEKL.

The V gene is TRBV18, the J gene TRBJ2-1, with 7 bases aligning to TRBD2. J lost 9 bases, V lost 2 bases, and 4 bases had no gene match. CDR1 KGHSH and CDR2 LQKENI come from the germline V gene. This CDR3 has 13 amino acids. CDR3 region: CASSPSPSGEQFF. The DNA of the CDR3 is TGTGCCAGCTCACCAAGCCCTAGCGGTGAGCAGTTCTTC.

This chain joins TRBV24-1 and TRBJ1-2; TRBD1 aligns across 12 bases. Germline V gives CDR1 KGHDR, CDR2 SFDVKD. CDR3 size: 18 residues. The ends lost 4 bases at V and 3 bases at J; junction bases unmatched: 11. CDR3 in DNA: TGTGCCACCAGTGACCCGAGGGGACAGGGGGCAGGGGACTATGGCTACACCTTC. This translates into CATSDPRGQGAGDYGYTF.

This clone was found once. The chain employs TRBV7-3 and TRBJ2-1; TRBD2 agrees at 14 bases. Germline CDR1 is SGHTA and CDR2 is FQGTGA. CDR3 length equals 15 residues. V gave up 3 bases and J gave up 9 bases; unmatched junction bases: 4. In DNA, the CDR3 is TGTGCCAGCAGCTTGAGACTAGCGGGAGGGGGTGAGCAGTTCTTC. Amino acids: CASSLRLAGGGEQFF.

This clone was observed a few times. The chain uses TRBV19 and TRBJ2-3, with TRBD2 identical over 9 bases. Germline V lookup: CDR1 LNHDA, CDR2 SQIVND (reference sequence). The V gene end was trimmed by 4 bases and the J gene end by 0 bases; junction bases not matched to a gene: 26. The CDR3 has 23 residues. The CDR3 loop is CASSTQGKAQRGVLSSSTDTQYF. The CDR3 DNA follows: TGTGCCAGTAGTACTCAGGGGAAAGCCCAGCGGGGGGTCCTTTCCTCTAGCACAGATACGCAGTATTTT.

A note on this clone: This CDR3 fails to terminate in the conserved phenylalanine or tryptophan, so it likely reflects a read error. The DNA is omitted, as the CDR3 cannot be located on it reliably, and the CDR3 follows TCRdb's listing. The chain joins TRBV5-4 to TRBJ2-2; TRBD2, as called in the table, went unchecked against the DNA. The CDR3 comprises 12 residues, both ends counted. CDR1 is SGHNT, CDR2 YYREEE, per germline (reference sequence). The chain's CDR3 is CASSSGTSGPRG.

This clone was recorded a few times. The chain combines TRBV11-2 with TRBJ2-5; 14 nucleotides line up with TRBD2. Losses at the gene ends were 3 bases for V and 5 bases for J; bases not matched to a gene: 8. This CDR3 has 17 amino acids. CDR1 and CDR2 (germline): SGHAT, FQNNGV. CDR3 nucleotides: TGTGCCAGCAGCTTCCGACTAGCGGGAGGGCCAGGGGAGACCCAGTACTTC. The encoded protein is CASSFRLAGGPGETQYF.

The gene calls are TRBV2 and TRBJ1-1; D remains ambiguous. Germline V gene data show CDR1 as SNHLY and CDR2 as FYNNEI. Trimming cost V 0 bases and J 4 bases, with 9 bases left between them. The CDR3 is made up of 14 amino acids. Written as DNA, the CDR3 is TGTGCCAGCAGTGAAGCGCTCGGCGGCACTGAAGCTTTCTTT. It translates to CASSEALGGTEAFF. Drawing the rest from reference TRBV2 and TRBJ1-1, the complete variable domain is EPEVTQTPSHQVTQMGQEVILRCVPISNHLYFYWYRQILGQKVEFLVSFYNNEISEKSEIFDDQFSVERPDGSNFTLKIRSTKLEDSAMYFCASSEALGGTEAFFGQGTRLTVV.

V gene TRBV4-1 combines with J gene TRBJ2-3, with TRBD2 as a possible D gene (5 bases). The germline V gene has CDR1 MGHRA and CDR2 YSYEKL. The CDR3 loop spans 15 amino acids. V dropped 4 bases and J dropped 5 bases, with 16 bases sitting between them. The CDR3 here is CASSLAEGVGDTQYF. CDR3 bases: TGCGCCAGCAGCCTAGCTGAGGGAGTCGGAGATACGCAGTATTTT.